This TCR beta chain was sequenced during a study of T cell repertoires in ileal Crohn's disease. Study results and caveats: Mucosal expansions were suggested to be mainly CD8 T cells. All patients with clonality above 26.8% had endoscopic recurrence.

Germline V gene lookup returns CDR1 WSHSY and CDR2 SAAADI. The trim removed 3 bases at V and 4 bases at J, leaving 4 bases unmatched. This CDR3 is built from 15 residues. Comment on this clone: Its antigen is unknown. The same CDR3 is also encoded by other DNA sequences in this sample.

Around 0.55 micrograms of biopsy DNA per sample underwent TCRB immunosequencing. Measured with immunoSEQ multiplex PCR; TCRdb has only the in-frame clones, and not every one. Of roughly 15,000 clones listed, around 84% are singletons. The sequence came from an adult with Crohn's disease. The rearrangement uses TRBV10-2 and TRBJ2-7; 12 bases are shared with TRBD1. The source material was ileal tissue. CDR3 protein: CASSDGTGGGYEQYF. As DNA, the CDR3 is TGCGCCAGCAGTGATGGGACAGGGGGCGGATACGAGCAGTACTTC.